A single sample gave rise to the 28 T cell receptor beta chains below, sequenced in a study of blood T cell repertoires in COVID-19. TCRdb keeps only in-frame clones here, not all; method: immunoSEQ multiplex PCR. The sample lists about 150,000 clones, 84% seen once, with 9% to 10% in the top ten. Sequenced input: peripheral blood. All receptors come from a woman between 45 and 65 years old with acute or convalescent COVID-19.

In this sample, this clone turned up a few times. This chain uses TRBV7-2 with TRBJ2-4; tentatively, D is TRBD1 (6 bases). Trimming pared 4 bases from V and 1 base from J, leaving 11 bases between. This CDR3 is 15 amino acids long. Per the germline V gene, CDR1 is SGHTA and CDR2 is FQGNSA. The CDR3 DNA follows: TGTGCCAGCAGCTACAGGGTTCAGGCCAAAAACATTCAGTACTTC. Its translation: CASSYRVQAKNIQYF.

This chain uses TRBV19 with TRBJ1-3, with a weak D call TRBD1 (5 bases). This CDR3 region has 14 residues. Germline V CDR1 and CDR2: LNHDA, SQIVND (reference sequence). V was clipped by 5 bases and J by 2 bases, with 10 bases between them. The CDR3 loop reads CASSLGQPGNTIYF. In nucleotides, the CDR3 is TGTGCCAGTAGTCTCGGACAACCTGGAAACACCATATATTTT.

This clone was seen just once. The chain couples TRBV7-2 to TRBJ2-1; TRBD2 aligns across 11 bases. V dropped 2 bases and J dropped 4; count of bases not matched to a gene: 7. Germline V gives CDR1 SGHTA, CDR2 FQGNSA. CDR3 length: 17 residues. CDR3 amino acids: CASSLMEGTSGYNEQFF. The CDR3 coding sequence is TGTGCCAGCAGCTTAATGGAGGGGACTAGCGGATACAATGAGCAGTTCTTC.

The CDR3, as DNA: TGTGCCAGCAGCCGTGACAGGGGGGCCAACATCCAAGAGACCCAGTACTTC. This codes for CASSRDRGANIQETQYF. The V and J genes are TRBV7-6 and TRBJ2-5, with 9 nucleotides matching TRBD1. CDR1 SGHVS and CDR2 FNYEAQ come from the germline V gene. The CDR3 extends over 17 amino acids. V gave up 5 bases and J gave up 1 base; unmatched junction bases: 11.

The chain combines TRBV4-3 with TRBJ1-1; D is perhaps TRBD1 (5 bases). This CDR3 has 12 residues. V was clipped by 2 bases and J by 8 bases, with 9 bases between them. The V gene's germline CDR1 is LGHNA and CDR2 YSLEER. The CDR3 sequence is CASSQKGSEAFF. The CDR3 DNA sequence: TGCGCCAGCAGCCAAAAGGGGTCCGAAGCTTTCTTT.

The chain couples TRBV7-9 to TRBJ1-1; D might be TRBD1 (6 bases). Germline V lookup: CDR1 SEHNR, CDR2 FQNEAQ (reference sequence). Trimming pared 3 bases from V and 4 bases from J, leaving 12 bases between. The CDR3 covers 14 residues. CDR3 nucleotides: TGTGCCAGCAGCTTCCAGGGGCGGGTCACTGAAGCTTTCTTT. It specifies CASSFQGRVTEAFF.

V usage is TRBV4-3 and J usage is TRBJ2-5, with 9 bases matching TRBD2. J was trimmed by 5 bases and V by 6 bases; bases with no gene match: 13. Germline values: CDR1 LGHNA, CDR2 YSLEER. The CDR3 sequence is 16 residues long. The CDR3 DNA reads TGCGCCAGCAGACCCTTTTGGCGGGAGGGCCAGGAGACCCAGTACTTC. This translates into CASRPFWREGQETQYF.

The V and J genes are TRBV30 and TRBJ1-1; TRBD1 might be the D (5 bases). The CDR3 covers 13 residues. In germline, CDR1 is GTSNPN, CDR2 SVGIG (reference sequence). Trimming pared 6 bases from V and 0 bases from J, leaving 11 bases between. CDR3 sequence: CACLQAMNTEAFF. The CDR3, as DNA: TGTGCCTGTTTACAGGCCATGAACACTGAAGCTTTCTTT.

This clone was observed once. This chain links TRBV19 with TRBJ2-2; 8 bases are shared with TRBD1. This CDR3 comprises 15 residues. Germline V gene data show CDR1 as LNHDA and CDR2 as SQIVND (reference sequence). V shed 3 bases and J 7 bases; nucleotides not matched to a gene: 7. CDR3 sequence reads: CASSISGGAGGELFF. CDR3 bases: TGTGCCAGTAGTATTTCAGGGGGCGCAGGCGGGGAGCTGTTTTTT.

This rearrangement joins TRBV27 to TRBJ2-7; 11 positions agree with TRBD2. CDR1 and CDR2 from the germline V gene are MNHEY and SMNVEV (reference sequence). This CDR3 contains 15 residues. V gave up 7 bases and J gave up 3 bases; unmatched junction bases: 8. The CDR3 loop reads CASKLGLADHYEQYF. Written as DNA, the CDR3 is TGTGCCAGCAAATTGGGACTAGCGGACCACTACGAGCAGTACTTC.

The V and J genes are TRBV10-3 and TRBJ2-5; 12 nucleotides match TRBD1. The germline V gene has CDR1 ENHRY and CDR2 SYGVKD. The V gene end was trimmed by 0 bases and the J gene end by 5 bases; junction bases not matched to a gene: 7. This CDR3 contains 17 residues. CDR3 coding DNA: TGTGCCATCAGTGAGTCGGGGACAGGGGGCAACGGTGAGACCCAGTACTTC. It codes for CAISESGTGGNGETQYF.

This clone was seen just once. This rearrangement joins TRBV18 to TRBJ1-6, with 8 bases matching TRBD1. Germline CDR1 KGHSH, CDR2 LQKENI. V gave up 5 bases and J gave up 5 bases; unmatched junction bases: 2. This CDR3 comprises 14 residues. This CDR3 is CASSGQGHNSPLHF. The DNA of the CDR3 is TGTGCCAGCTCAGGACAGGGTCATAATTCACCCCTCCACTTT. Based on the CDR3 plus reference TRBV18 and TRBJ1-6, the full variable domain is NAGVMQNPRHLVRRRGQEARLRCSPMKGHSHVYWYRQLPEEGLKFMVYLQKENIIDESGMPKERFSAEFPKEGPSILRIQQVVRGDSAAYFCASSGQGHNSPLHFGNGTRLTVT.

This clone was counted between two and nine times. This chain joins TRBV9 and TRBJ2-3; D perhaps matches TRBD2 (6 bases). Trimming pared 3 bases from V and 6 bases from J, leaving 20 bases between. This CDR3 contains 16 residues. In germline, CDR1 is SGDLS, CDR2 YYNGEE. The CDR3 region has the DNA TGTGCCAGCAGCGGGCTGACTAGTGGCATAGGGGATACGCAGTATTTT. Translated, it gives CASSGLTSGIGDTQYF. The complete variable domain, with remaining parts taken from reference TRBV9 and TRBJ2-3, reads DSGVTQTPKHLITATGQRVTLRCSPRSGDLSVYWYQQSLDQGLQFLIQYYNGEERAKGNILERFSAQQFPDLHSELNLSSLELGDSALYFCASSGLTSGIGDTQYFGPGTRLTVL.

Concerning this clone: This specimen includes other DNA sequences encoding the same CDR3. The V call is TRBV5-1, the J call TRBJ2-5, with 7 bases identical to TRBD1. Germline assignment: CDR1 SGHRS and CDR2 YFSETQ. The CDR3 is 15 residues long. Germline trimming cut 0 bases from V and 1 base from J; bases unmatched to any gene: 3. CDR3 sequence reads: CASSLGTGPQETQYF. The CDR3 nucleotides read TGCGCCAGCAGCTTGGGGACAGGACCCCAAGAGACCCAGTACTTC.

V gene TRBV25-1 combines with J gene TRBJ2-5; D might be TRBD1 (5 bases). The CDR3 loop spans 17 amino acids. Germline V CDR1 and CDR2: MGHDK, SYGVNS. Trimming cost V 1 base and J 2 bases, with 17 bases left between them. CDR3 DNA: TGTGCCAGCAGTGAATCCAGGGCGACGGCGAAACAAGAGACCCAGTACTTC. Residues: CASSESRATAKQETQYF. Complete variable domain (other parts from reference TRBV25-1 and TRBJ2-5): EADIYQTPRYLVIGTGKKITLECSQTMGHDKMYWYQQDPGMELHLIHYSYGVNSTEKGDLSSESTVSRIRTEHFPLTLESARPSHTSQYLCASSESRATAKQETQYFGPGTRLLVL.

This rearrangement joins TRBV6-5 to TRBJ2-7, with a weak D call TRBD1 (6 bases). Per the germline V gene, CDR1 is MNHEY and CDR2 is SVGAGI. The length of the CDR3 is 12 residues. V was trimmed by 8 bases and J by 1 base, leaving 9 bases between them. The DNA for the CDR3 is TGTGCCAGCTCGGACAGTTCCTACGAGCAGTACTTC. This translates into CASSDSSYEQYF.

The J gene is TRBJ1-1, the V gene TRBV2, with 8 bases matching TRBD1. The CDR3 runs 13 residues. Germline CDR1 SNHLY, CDR2 FYNNEI. Losses at the gene ends were 6 bases for V and 4 bases for J; bases not matched to a gene: 4. The CDR3 sequence is CASRDREGTEAFF. CDR3 nucleotide sequence: TGTGCCAGCAGGGACAGGGAGGGCACTGAAGCTTTCTTT.

The V and J genes are TRBV4-1 and TRBJ2-7; D not certain. From germline, CDR1 is MGHRA and CDR2 YSYEKL. The CDR3 totals 16 residues. The germline V and J ends were trimmed by 1 base and 0 bases, with 13 bases remaining between them. The CDR3: CASSQVPGSSSYEQYF. In DNA, the CDR3 is TGCGCCAGCAGCCAAGTTCCGGGTTCGAGCTCCTACGAGCAGTACTTC.

The chain uses TRBV6-2 or TRBV6-3 and TRBJ2-1, with TRBD2 matching 7 bases. Germline values: CDR1 MNHEY, CDR2 SVGEGT. The CDR3 is 15 residues long. V dropped 5 bases and J dropped 9; count of bases not matched to a gene: 13. CDR3 protein: CASSSLAGPAVEQFF. CDR3 DNA sequence: TGTGCCAGCAGTAGCTTAGCGGGTCCTGCGGTTGAGCAGTTCTTC.

A single count supports this clone. The CDR3 nucleotides read TGTGCCAGCTCAGTGGAGACAGGGGGCCTAGGTGGCTACACCTTC. Protein product: CASSVETGGLGGYTF. The chain employs TRBV18 and TRBJ1-2, with 10 bases identical to TRBD1. Trimming cost V 5 bases and J 7 bases; bases outside gene matches: 10. The V gene's germline CDR1 is KGHSH and CDR2 LQKENI. The length of the CDR3 is 15 residues.

V is TRBV29-1 and J is TRBJ2-5; 7 bases map to TRBD1. CDR3 size: 12 residues. Looked up from germline, CDR1 is SQVTM and CDR2 is ANQGSEA. V trimming: 8 bases; J trimming: 7 bases; junction bases outside the gene matches: 10. The CDR3 DNA follows: TGCAGCCACCCAGGGGGATGGGGGACCCAGTACTTC. This sequence encodes CSHPGGWGTQYF. The entire variable domain, with the rest obtained from reference TRBV29-1 and TRBJ2-5, is as follows: SAVISQKPSRDICQRGTSLTIQCQVDSQVTMMFWYRQQPGQSLTLIATANQGSEATYESGFVIDKFPISRPNLTFSTLTVSNMSPEDSSIYLCSHPGGWGTQYFGPGTRLLVL.

This chain joins TRBV10-1 and TRBJ2-4; maybe TRBD1 (6 bases). The CDR3 length is 17 residues. CDR1 and CDR2 (germline): WNHNN, SYGVQD (reference sequence). V was cut by 0 bases and J by 5 bases, with 17 bases left in between. This CDR3 is CASSESTRGLSENIQYF. The CDR3 coding sequence is TGCGCCAGCAGTGAGTCAACCAGGGGTCTTTCGGAAAACATTCAGTACTTC.

The V gene is TRBV11-3, the J gene TRBJ2-1; TRBD2 matches at 15 bases. The CDR3 runs 15 residues. Germline CDR1 reads SGHNT; CDR2 reads YENEEA. The V segment lost 3 bases and the J segment 9 bases; nucleotides outside the gene matches: 3. The CDR3, as DNA: TGTGCCAGCAGCTTCCGGACTAGCGGGGGGGGTGAGCAGTTCTTC. Its translation is CASSFRTSGGGEQFF. Based on the CDR3 plus reference TRBV11-3 and TRBJ2-1, the full variable domain is EAGVVQSPRYKIIEKKQPVAFWCNPISGHNTLYWYLQNLGQGPELLIRYENEEAVDDSQLPKDRFSAERLKGVDSTLKIQPAELGDSAVYLCASSFRTSGGGEQFFGPGTRLTVL.

Concerning this clone: Different DNA sequences within this sample yield the same CDR3. J is TRBJ1-3 and V is TRBV2, with D perhaps matching TRBD1 (6 bases). Germline CDR1 reads SNHLY; CDR2 reads FYNNEI. With 6 bases removed from V and 2 bases from J, the gap between germline ends came to 8 bases. This CDR3 has 13 residues. The CDR3 spells CASRQGTGNTIYF. The CDR3 DNA is TGTGCCAGCAGACAGGGAACTGGAAACACCATATATTTT.

The V gene is TRBV24-1, the J gene TRBJ2-3, with 10 bases that match TRBD2. After removal of 4 bases from V and 2 bases from J, the junction contained 5 bases not matched to a gene. The CDR3 runs to 16 residues. Germline CDR1 is KGHDR and CDR2 is SFDVKD. The CDR3 DNA reads as TGTGCCACCAGTGACTGGACTAGCGGAAACACAGATACGCAGTATTTT. Translation gives CATSDWTSGNTDTQYF.

The V call is TRBV6-5, the J call TRBJ2-7; 11 bases are a match to TRBD2. The CDR3 is 15 residues long. Trimming at V came to 0 bases and at J to 6 bases, leaving 4 bases not matched to a gene. From germline, CDR1 is MNHEY and CDR2 SVGAGI. Here the CDR3 reads CASSYSSGGAGEQYF. The CDR3 nucleotides are TGTGCCAGCAGTTACTCTAGCGGGGGGGCTGGCGAGCAGTACTTC.

The chain has TRBV7-9 and TRBJ1-4; the D gene is possibly TRBD1 (6 bases). This CDR3 has 19 amino acids. Deletions cut 5 bases from V and 2 bases from J, with 24 bases between. Per germline, CDR1 SEHNR and CDR2 FQNEAQ (reference sequence). CDR3 sequence reads: CASSPSFTRGHSTNEKLFF. The CDR3 region has the DNA TGTGCCAGCAGCCCCTCATTTACCAGGGGACATTCCACTAATGAAAAACTGTTTTTT.

The V gene is TRBV12-3 or TRBV12-4, the J gene TRBJ2-3; 7 nucleotides agree with TRBD1. V dropped 6 bases and J dropped 6; count of bases not matched to a gene: 6. The CDR3 runs 13 residues. CDR3 region: CASRRQGVDTQYF. For the CDR3, the DNA is TGTGCCAGCAGACGACAGGGAGTGGATACGCAGTATTTT.